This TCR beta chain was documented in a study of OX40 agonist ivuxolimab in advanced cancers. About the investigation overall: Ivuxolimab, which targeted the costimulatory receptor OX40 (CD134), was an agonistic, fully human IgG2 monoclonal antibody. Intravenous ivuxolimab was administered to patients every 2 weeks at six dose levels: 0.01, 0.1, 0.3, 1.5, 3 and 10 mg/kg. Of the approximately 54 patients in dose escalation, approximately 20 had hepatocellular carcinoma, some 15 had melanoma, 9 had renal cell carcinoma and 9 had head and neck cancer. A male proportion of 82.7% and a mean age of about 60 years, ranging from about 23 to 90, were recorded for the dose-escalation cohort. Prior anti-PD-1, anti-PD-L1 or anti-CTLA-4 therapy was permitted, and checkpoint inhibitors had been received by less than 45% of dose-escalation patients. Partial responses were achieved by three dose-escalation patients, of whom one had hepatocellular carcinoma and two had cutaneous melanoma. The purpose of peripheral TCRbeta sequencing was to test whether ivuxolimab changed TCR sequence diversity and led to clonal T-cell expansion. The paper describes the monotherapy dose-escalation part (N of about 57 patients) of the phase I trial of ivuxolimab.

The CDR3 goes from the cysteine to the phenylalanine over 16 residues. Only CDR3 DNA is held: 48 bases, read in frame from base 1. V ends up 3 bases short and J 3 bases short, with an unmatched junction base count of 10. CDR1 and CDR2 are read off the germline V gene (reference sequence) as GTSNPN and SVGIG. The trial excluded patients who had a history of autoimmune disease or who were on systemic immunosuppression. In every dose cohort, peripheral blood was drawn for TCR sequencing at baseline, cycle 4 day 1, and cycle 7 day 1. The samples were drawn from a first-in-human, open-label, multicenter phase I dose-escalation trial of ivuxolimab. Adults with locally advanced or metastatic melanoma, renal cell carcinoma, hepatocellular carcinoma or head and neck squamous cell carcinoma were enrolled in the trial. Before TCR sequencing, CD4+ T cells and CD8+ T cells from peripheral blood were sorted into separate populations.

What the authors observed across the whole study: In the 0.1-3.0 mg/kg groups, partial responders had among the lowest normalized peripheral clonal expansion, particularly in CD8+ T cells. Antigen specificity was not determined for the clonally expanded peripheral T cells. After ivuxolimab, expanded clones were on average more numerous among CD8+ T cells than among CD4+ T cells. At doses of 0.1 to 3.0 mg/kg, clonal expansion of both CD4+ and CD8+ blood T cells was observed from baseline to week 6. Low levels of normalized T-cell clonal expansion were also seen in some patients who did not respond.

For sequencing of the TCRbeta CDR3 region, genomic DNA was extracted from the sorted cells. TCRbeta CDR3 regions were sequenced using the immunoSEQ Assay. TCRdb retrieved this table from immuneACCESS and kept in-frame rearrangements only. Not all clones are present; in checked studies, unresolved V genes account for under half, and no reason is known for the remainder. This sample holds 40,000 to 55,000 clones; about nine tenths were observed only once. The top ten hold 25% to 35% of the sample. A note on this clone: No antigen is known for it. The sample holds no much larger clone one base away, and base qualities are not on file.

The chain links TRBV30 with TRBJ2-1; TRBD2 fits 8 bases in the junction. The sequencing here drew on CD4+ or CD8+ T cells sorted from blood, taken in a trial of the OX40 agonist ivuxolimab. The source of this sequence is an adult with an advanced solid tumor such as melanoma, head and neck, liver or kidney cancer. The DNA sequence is TGTGCCTGGAGCGACCTTAAGCGGGAGAACTACAATGAGCAGTTCTTC. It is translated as CAWSDLKRENYNEQFF.